These 19 T cell receptor beta chains were sequenced from one sample in a study of Graves' ophthalmopathy and Graves' hyperthyroidism. From RNA, the CDR3 regions of TCR beta chains were amplified and sequenced. Second-round multiplex PCR followed a first-round RT-PCR using HTBI primers. Using its own MiXCR run on the multiplex PCR reads, TCRdb lists one record per CDR3 protein. The repertoire holds 900,000 to 1,200,000 distinct CDR3 sequences, with approximately 35% as singletons. Sequenced: peripheral blood or thyroid tissue (not recorded which). The receptors shown here come from an adult man with Graves' hyperthyroidism.

With regard to this clonotype: The CDR3 does not close with the conserved phenylalanine or tryptophan, likely indicating a read error. No DNA is shown, since the ends of the CDR3 on it are uncertain; the CDR3 is the one TCRdb lists. J is TRBJ1-6 and V is TRBV7-6. Germline V gene sequence: CDR1 SGHVS, CDR2 FNYEAQ. A total of 8 residues make up the CDR3, ends included. The CDR3 spells CASSLGRG.

A single count supports this clonotype. This chain uses TRBV2 with TRBJ2-5; no definite D call. The ends were cut back, 8 bases at V and 4 bases at J, with 14 bases in the middle. The CDR3 covers 13 residues. Germline assignment: CDR1 SNHLY and CDR2 FYNNEI. The CDR3 here is CASSPLPAETQYF. CDR3 in DNA: TGTGCCAGCTCACCACTTCCGGCAGAGACCCAGTACTTC. Using reference TRBV2 and TRBJ2-5 for the parts outside the CDR3, the full variable domain is EPEVTQTPSHQVTQMGQEVILRCVPISNHLYFYWYRQILGQKVEFLVSFYNNEISEKSEIFDDQFSVERPDGSNFTLKIRSTKLEDSAMYFCASSPLPAETQYFGPGTRLLVL.

This chain connects TRBV18 to TRBJ1-4, with 7 bases matching TRBD1. The CDR3 runs to 14 residues. The germline V gene has CDR1 KGHSH and CDR2 LQKENI. V was clipped by 6 bases and J by 2 bases; unmatched bases: 3. This chain's CDR3 is CASSSTGTNEKLFF. CDR3 in DNA: TGTGCCAGCTCTTCGACAGGGACTAATGAAAAACTGTTTTTT.

This chain connects TRBV29-1 to TRBJ2-5; tentatively, D is TRBD2 (5 bases). This CDR3 spans 10 amino acids. The V gene lost 8 bases and the J gene lost 5 bases, with 9 bases spanning the gap. The germline CDR1 and CDR2 sequences are SQVTM and ANQGSEA. CDR3 coding DNA: TGCAGCCGAAGCGGTGAGACCCAGTACTTC. It codes for CSRSGETQYF.

This clonotype was seen at least ten times. The rearrangement joins TRBV20-1 to TRBJ1-1, with D unclear. The CDR3 runs 12 residues. Germline V gene sequence: CDR1 DFQATT, CDR2 SNEGSKA (reference sequence). The germline V and J ends were trimmed by 3 bases and 1 base, with 6 bases remaining between them. Here the CDR3 reads CSASQANTEAFF. The CDR3 DNA is TGCAGTGCTAGTCAAGCGAACACTGAAGCTTTCTTT.

This clonotype appeared a few times. Possible read error: a much larger clone is one base away. The gene calls are TRBV7-9 and TRBJ2-7; D gene unclear. Germline V gene sequence: CDR1 SEHNR, CDR2 FQNEAQ (reference sequence). CDR3 length equals 12 residues. Trimming stripped 4 bases from V and 0 bases from J, with 4 bases between. The CDR3 loop reads CASSYRSYEQYF. CDR3 sequence (DNA): TGTGCCAGCAGCTACCGCTCCTACGAGCAGTACTTC. Full variable domain (outside the CDR3, taken from reference TRBV7-9 and TRBJ2-7): DTGVSQNPRHKITKRGQNVTFRCDPISEHNRLYWYRQTLGQGPEFLTYFQNEAQLEKSRLLSDRFSAERPKGSFSTLEIQRTEQGDSAMYLCASSYRSYEQYFGPGTRLTVT.

This clonotype occurred once. In nucleotides, the CDR3 is TGCGCCAGCAGCTCTAGTATCGAGACCCAGTACTTC. It is translated as CASSSSIETQYF. V gene TRBV5-1 combines with J gene TRBJ2-5; D remains unclear. Trimming cost V 3 bases and J 5 bases, with 8 bases left between them. Looked up from germline, CDR1 is SGHRS and CDR2 is YFSETQ. The CDR3 has 12 residues. The entire variable domain, with the rest obtained from reference TRBV5-1 and TRBJ2-5, is as follows: KAGVTQTPRYLIKTRGQQVTLSCSPISGHRSVSWYQQTPGQGLQFLFEYFSETQRNKGNFPGRFSGRQFSNSRSEMNVSTLELGDSALYLCASSSSIETQYFGPGTRLLVL.

This chain connects TRBV19 to TRBJ2-5; the D gene could be TRBD1 or TRBD2 (5 bases each). CDR3 length equals 14 residues. CDR1 and CDR2 (germline): LNHDA, SQIVND (reference sequence). The ends were cut back, 9 bases at V and 5 bases at J, with 19 bases in the middle. Written as DNA, the CDR3 is TGTGCCAGACCCGGGACGCTGGCGCATGAGACCCAGTACTTC. This codes for CARPGTLAHETQYF.

In this sample, this clonotype turned up a few times. V gene TRBV7-9 combines with J gene TRBJ2-2; D is possibly TRBD1 (5 bases). The germline V gene has CDR1 SEHNR and CDR2 FQNEAQ (reference sequence). CDR3 size: 15 residues. The ends were cut back, 1 base at V and 4 bases at J, with 10 bases in the middle. CDR3 coding DNA: TGTGCCAGCAGCTTAGTCAGGGAAGGCACCGGGGAGCTGTTTTTT. It translates to CASSLVREGTGELFF.

This clonotype was detected a few times. V usage is TRBV7-9 and J usage is TRBJ1-1, with D unclear. The V gene lost 3 bases and the J gene lost 4 bases, with 9 bases spanning the gap. The germline V gene encodes CDR1 SEHNR and CDR2 FQNEAQ (reference sequence). CDR3 length: 13 amino acids. Written as DNA, the CDR3 is TGTGCCAGCAGCTTGAGCTGGAGCACTGAAGCTTTCTTT. It codes for CASSLSWSTEAFF.

This clonotype was counted at least ten times. The chain combines TRBV19 with TRBJ2-7; a weak D match, TRBD1 (5 bases). CDR3 length equals 15 residues. V lost 3 bases and J 6 bases, leaving 18 bases between the germline ends. CDR1 and CDR2 (germline): LNHDA, SQIVND (reference sequence). In DNA, the CDR3 is TGTGCCAGTAGTATTGTAGGGGTTAAAGGCTCCGAGCAGTACTTC. Translated, it gives CASSIVGVKGSEQYF.

At least ten counts were recorded for this clonotype. This chain uses TRBV10-2 with TRBJ1-6; 7 bases match TRBD1. The CDR3 is 19 residues long. Per the germline V gene, CDR1 is WSHSY and CDR2 is SAAADI. V gave up 6 bases and J gave up 9 bases; unmatched junction bases: 23. The CDR3 reads CASSVSGGDSRPFRSPLHF. The CDR3 bases are TGCGCCAGCAGCGTCTCAGGGGGGGACAGCCGCCCTTTTCGTTCACCCCTCCACTTT.

At least ten counts were recorded for this clonotype. The gene calls are TRBV11-2 and TRBJ2-7; TRBD2 matches 10 bases. The CDR3 extends over 15 amino acids. V shed 6 bases, J shed 4 bases, and the junction held 9 bases outside the gene matches. Per the germline V gene, CDR1 is SGHAT and CDR2 is FQNNGV. The CDR3 nucleotides are TGTGCCAGCAGGACCGCAACTAGCGGGGAGTACGAGCAGTACTTC. Amino acids: CASRTATSGEYEQYF.

V gene TRBV5-1 combines with J gene TRBJ2-7; 7 bases fit TRBD2. CDR1 is SGHRS, CDR2 YFSETQ, per germline. V lost 1 base, J lost 0 bases, and 13 bases stayed unmatched. The CDR3 is made up of 18 amino acids. The CDR3: CASSLWQLGSGFSYEQYF. The DNA of the CDR3 is TGCGCCAGCAGCTTGTGGCAACTTGGTAGCGGGTTCTCCTACGAGCAGTACTTC.

This clonotype has a count of ten or more. The V gene is TRBV20-1, the J gene TRBJ1-2; D is possibly TRBD1 (5 bases). This CDR3 has 14 residues. The germline gives CDR1 DFQATT, CDR2 SNEGSKA (reference sequence). V dropped 1 base and J dropped 7 bases, with 16 bases sitting between them. CDR3 DNA sequence: TGCAGTGCTAGAGCTCGGGACCGAGGGCTTGGCTACACCTTC. Residues: CSARARDRGLGYTF.

The chain links TRBV7-2 to TRBJ2-5; no definite D call. The CDR3 extends over 11 amino acids. V was pared by 7 bases and J by 5 bases, with 8 bases between. CDR1 is SGHTA and CDR2 is FQGNSA in the germline V gene. The CDR3, as DNA: TGTGCCAGCATGGGTCGGGAGACCCAGTACTTC. It codes for CASMGRETQYF.

This sequence joins TRBV2 and TRBJ2-7; 7 nucleotides match TRBD1. V lost 5 bases, J lost 3 bases, and 16 bases stayed unmatched. The CDR3 runs 17 residues. The germline V gene has CDR1 SNHLY and CDR2 FYNNEI. The CDR3 nucleotides read TGTGCCAGCAGTAGAACCGGGACAGTACGAGTGTACTACGAGCAGTACTTC. Encoded protein: CASSRTGTVRVYYEQYF.

V is TRBV7-3 and J is TRBJ2-7; 7 bases align to TRBD2. Germline V gene lookup returns CDR1 SGHTA and CDR2 FQGTGA. The CDR3 covers 17 residues. Trimming removed 7 bases from V and 2 bases from J; junction bases left unmatched: 17. The CDR3 spells CASTLSRLAERTYEQYF. In DNA, the CDR3 is TGTGCCAGCACCCTCTCCCGGCTAGCGGAGCGGACCTACGAGCAGTACTTC.

This clonotype was found a few times. This chain uses TRBV7-6 with TRBJ2-7, with no clear D. The germline gives CDR1 SGHVS, CDR2 FNYEAQ. The V gene lost 3 bases and the J gene lost 2 bases, with 8 bases spanning the gap. The CDR3 totals 13 residues. The CDR3 nucleotides are TGTGCCAGCAGCTTTAACACCCCCTACGAGCAGTACTTC. Its protein is CASSFNTPYEQYF.